The clone carrying this TCR beta chain has just a few counts. Using its own MiXCR run on the 5' RACE reads, TCRdb lists one record per CDR3 protein. The sample lists roughly 520,000 distinct CDR3 sequences, 20% to 25% occurring once. In germline, CDR1 is MNHEY, CDR2 SVGEGT. This CDR3 contains 14 residues. V was clipped by 6 bases and J by 9 bases, with 18 bases between them. The sample is drawn from a study of T cells after yellow fever vaccination. The chain carries TRBV6-2 or TRBV6-3 and TRBJ2-1; possibly TRBD1 for D (5 bases). This receptor was obtained from a man between 18 and 29 years old who received the YFV17D yellow fever vaccine. Sequencing was performed on PBMCs, taken roughly 20 days after the first yellow fever vaccination. As DNA, the CDR3 is TGTGCCAGCAGCCCACATCAGGGTATCGGTGAGCAGTTCTTC. Its translation is CASSPHQGIGEQFF.